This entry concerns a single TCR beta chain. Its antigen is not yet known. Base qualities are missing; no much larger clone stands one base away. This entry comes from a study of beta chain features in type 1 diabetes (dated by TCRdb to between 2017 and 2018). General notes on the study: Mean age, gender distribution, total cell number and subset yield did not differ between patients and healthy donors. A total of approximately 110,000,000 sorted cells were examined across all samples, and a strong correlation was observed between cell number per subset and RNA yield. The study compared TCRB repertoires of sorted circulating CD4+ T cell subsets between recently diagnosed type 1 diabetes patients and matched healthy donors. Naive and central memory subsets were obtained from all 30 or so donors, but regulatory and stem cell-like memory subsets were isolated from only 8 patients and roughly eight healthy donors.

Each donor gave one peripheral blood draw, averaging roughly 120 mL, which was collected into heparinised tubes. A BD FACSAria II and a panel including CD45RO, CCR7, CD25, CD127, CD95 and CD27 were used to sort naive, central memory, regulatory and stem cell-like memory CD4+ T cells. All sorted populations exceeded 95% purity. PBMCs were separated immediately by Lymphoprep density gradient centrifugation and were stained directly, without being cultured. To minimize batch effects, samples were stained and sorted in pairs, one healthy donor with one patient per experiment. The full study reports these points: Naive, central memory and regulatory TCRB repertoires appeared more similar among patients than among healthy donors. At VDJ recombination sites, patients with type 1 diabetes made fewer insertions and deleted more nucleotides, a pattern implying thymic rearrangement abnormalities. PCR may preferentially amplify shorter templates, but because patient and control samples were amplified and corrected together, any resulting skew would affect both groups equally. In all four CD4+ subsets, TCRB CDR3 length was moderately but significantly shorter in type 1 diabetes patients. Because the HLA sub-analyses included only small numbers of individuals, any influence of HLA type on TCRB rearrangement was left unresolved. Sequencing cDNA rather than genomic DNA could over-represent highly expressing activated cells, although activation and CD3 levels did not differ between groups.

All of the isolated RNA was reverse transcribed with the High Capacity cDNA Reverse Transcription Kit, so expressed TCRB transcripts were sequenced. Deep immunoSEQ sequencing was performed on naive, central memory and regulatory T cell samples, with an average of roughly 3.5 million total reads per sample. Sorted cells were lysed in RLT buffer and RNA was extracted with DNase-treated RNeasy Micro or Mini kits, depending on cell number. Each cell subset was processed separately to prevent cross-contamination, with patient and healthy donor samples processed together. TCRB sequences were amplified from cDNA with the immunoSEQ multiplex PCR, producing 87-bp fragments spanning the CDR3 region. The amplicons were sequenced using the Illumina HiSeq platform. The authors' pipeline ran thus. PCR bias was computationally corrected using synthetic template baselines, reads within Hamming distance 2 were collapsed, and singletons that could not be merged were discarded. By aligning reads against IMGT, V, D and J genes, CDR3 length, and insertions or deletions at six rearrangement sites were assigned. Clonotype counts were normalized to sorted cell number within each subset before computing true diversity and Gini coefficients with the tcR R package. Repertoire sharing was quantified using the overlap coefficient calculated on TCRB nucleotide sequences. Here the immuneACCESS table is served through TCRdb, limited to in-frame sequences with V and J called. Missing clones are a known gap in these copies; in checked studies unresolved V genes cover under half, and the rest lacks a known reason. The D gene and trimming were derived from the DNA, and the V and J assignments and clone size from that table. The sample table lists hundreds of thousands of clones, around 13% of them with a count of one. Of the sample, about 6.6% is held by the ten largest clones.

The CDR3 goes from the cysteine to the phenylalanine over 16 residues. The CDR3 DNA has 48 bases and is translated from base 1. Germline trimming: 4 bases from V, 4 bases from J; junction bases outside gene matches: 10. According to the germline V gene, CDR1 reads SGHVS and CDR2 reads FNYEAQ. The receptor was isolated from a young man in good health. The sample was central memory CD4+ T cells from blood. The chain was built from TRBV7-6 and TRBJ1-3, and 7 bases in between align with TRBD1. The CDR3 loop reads CASSWQTGITGNTIYF. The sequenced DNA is TGTGCCAGCAGCTGGCAGACAGGGATAACAGGAAACACCATATATTTT. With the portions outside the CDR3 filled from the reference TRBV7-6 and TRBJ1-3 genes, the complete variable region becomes GAGVSQSPRYKVTKRGQDVALRCDPISGHVSLYWYRQALGQGPEFLTYFNYEAQQDKSGLPNDRFSAERPEGSISTLTIQRTEQRDSAMYRCASSWQTGITGNTIYFGEGSWLTVV.